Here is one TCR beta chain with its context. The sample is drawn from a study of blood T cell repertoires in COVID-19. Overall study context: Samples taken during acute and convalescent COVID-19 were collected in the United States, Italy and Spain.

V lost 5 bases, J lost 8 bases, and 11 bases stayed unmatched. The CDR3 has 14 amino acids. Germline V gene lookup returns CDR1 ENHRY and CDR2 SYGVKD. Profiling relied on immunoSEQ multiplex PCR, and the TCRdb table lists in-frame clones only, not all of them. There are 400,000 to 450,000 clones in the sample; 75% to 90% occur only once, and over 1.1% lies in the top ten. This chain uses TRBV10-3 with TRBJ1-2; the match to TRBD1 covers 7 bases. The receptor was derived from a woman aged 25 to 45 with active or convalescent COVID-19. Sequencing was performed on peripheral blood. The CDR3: CAISRTGDNRGYTF. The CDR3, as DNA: TGTGCCATCAGTAGAACAGGGGACAACAGGGGCTACACCTTC.